These 27 T cell receptor beta chains were sequenced from one sample in a study of cytomegalovirus exposure and HLA in healthy donors. It was with 60 Vbeta and 13 Jbeta primers that the PCR ran. Clones were read by immunoSEQ multiplex PCR, and TCRdb kept only the in-frame ones, dropping some. The table includes 90,000 to 150,000 clones, approximately 80% detected once. The sequenced sample was PBMCs. The receptor set was obtained from a man aged 40-55 years in good health and CMV-seropositive.

This clone has only a few counts. The rearrangement uses TRBV7-3 and TRBJ2-5; TRBD1 is a possible D gene (5 bases). There are 13 residues in the CDR3. Germline V gives CDR1 SGHTA, CDR2 FQGTGA. V was shortened by 2 bases and J by 7 bases, with 11 bases between the two germline ends. CDR3 loop: CASSLYERGTQYF. The CDR3 nucleotides read TGTGCCAGCAGCTTATATGAAAGGGGGACCCAGTACTTC.

This chain uses TRBV25-1 with TRBJ1-2; no firm D call. Germline V CDR1 and CDR2: MGHDK, SYGVNS. The CDR3 is 15 residues long. V was trimmed by 0 bases and J by 5 bases, leaving 13 bases between them. The CDR3 bases are TGTGCCAGCAGTGAATATTTTCCGCCCCGGTATGGCTACACCTTC. Its protein is CASSEYFPPRYGYTF.

This chain joins TRBV5-1 and TRBJ2-3; D might be TRBD2 (6 bases). V lost 0 bases and J lost 1, with 12 bases in between. Germline CDR1 and CDR2: SGHRS and YFSETQ. CDR3 length: 16 amino acids. The CDR3 nucleotides read TGCGCCAGCAGCTTGGGGTTCGGCGGGGGCACAGATACGCAGTATTTT. This encodes CASSLGFGGGTDTQYF. Variable domain in full (rest from reference TRBV5-1 and TRBJ2-3): KAGVTQTPRYLIKTRGQQVTLSCSPISGHRSVSWYQQTPGQGLQFLFEYFSETQRNKGNFPGRFSGRQFSNSRSEMNVSTLELGDSALYLCASSLGFGGGTDTQYFGPGTRLTVL.

This chain uses TRBV5-1 with TRBJ2-6; D ambiguous. Germline-derived CDR1 and CDR2 are SGHRS and YFSETQ. V lost 0 bases and J lost 0, with 10 bases in between. The CDR3 consists of 17 residues. Here the CDR3 DNA reads TGCGCCAGCAGCTTGGGGGCCTCATACTCTGGGGCCAACGTCCTGACTTTC. Protein: CASSLGASYSGANVLTF. Together with reference TRBV5-1 and TRBJ2-6, the CDR3 gives the full variable domain: KAGVTQTPRYLIKTRGQQVTLSCSPISGHRSVSWYQQTPGQGLQFLFEYFSETQRNKGNFPGRFSGRQFSNSRSEMNVSTLELGDSALYLCASSLGASYSGANVLTFGAGSRLTVL.

The genes are TRBV27 and TRBJ1-6; D is unclear. This CDR3 has 12 amino acids. Trimming shortened V by 5 bases and J by 6 bases, and 5 bases separated the two germline ends. Germline CDR1 reads MNHEY; CDR2 reads SMNVEV (reference sequence). CDR3 sequence (DNA): TGTGCCAGCAGTCCGGTTAATTCACCCCTCCACTTT. Translation: CASSPVNSPLHF.

The chain couples TRBV19 to TRBJ1-5; TRBD1 matches 8 bases. The CDR3 length is 16 residues. After removal of 5 bases from V and 2 bases from J, the junction contained 8 bases not matched to a gene. Germline CDR1 LNHDA, CDR2 SQIVND (reference sequence). CDR3 loop: CASSSLDRGRNQPQHF. The DNA of the CDR3 is TGTGCCAGTAGTTCCCTCGACAGGGGACGCAATCAGCCCCAGCATTTT.

This clone was counted between two and nine times. The chain couples TRBV2 to TRBJ1-1; possibly TRBD1 for D (5 bases). The CDR3 runs to 16 residues. Trimming cost V 2 bases and J 5 bases, with 18 bases left between them. Germline values: CDR1 SNHLY, CDR2 FYNNEI. The CDR3 here is CASSEILGRVLTEAFF. In DNA, the CDR3 is TGTGCCAGCAGTGAAATCTTGGGCAGGGTCCTTACTGAAGCTTTCTTT.

The chain recombines TRBV5-1 with TRBJ1-6; 8 bases map to TRBD1. The germline V gene has CDR1 SGHRS and CDR2 YFSETQ. V was pared by 0 bases and J by 16 bases, with 12 bases of the junction left unmatched. This CDR3 is built from 15 residues. CDR3 bases: TGCGCCAGCAGCTTGGCCGGGACAGGCGAGTTACCACTCCACTTT. This sequence encodes CASSLAGTGELPLHF.

Worth noting for this clone: Germline is not matched at one junction end, which may reflect a read error. The gene calls are TRBV15 and TRBJ2-4; 7 bases agree with TRBD2. Germline loops: CDR1 LNHNV, CDR2 YYDKDF (reference sequence). The CDR3 loop spans 15 amino acids. This chain's CDR3 is CATSRDLLSGNSQYF. CDR3 bases: TGTGCCACCAGCAGAGATTTGTTAAGCGGGAACAGTCAGTACTTC. The full variable domain, completed using reference TRBV15 and TRBJ2-4, is DAMVIQNPRYQVTQFGKPVTLSCSQTLNHNVMYWYQQKSSQAPKLLFHYYDKDFNNEADTPDNFQSRRPNTSFCFLDIRSPGLGDTAMYLCATSRDLLSGNSQYFGAGTRLSVL.

V usage is TRBV19 and J usage is TRBJ2-1, with TRBD2 identical over 7 bases. J gave up 2 bases and V 3 bases, and 4 bases lay outside the gene matches. CDR1 and CDR2 (germline): LNHDA, SQIVND (reference sequence). The CDR3 runs 15 residues. CDR3 DNA: TGTGCCAGTAGTATTGGGGGGGGAGCCTACAATGAGCAGTTCTTC. Encoded protein: CASSIGGGAYNEQFF.

This clone is a singleton in its sample. The genes are TRBV7-3 and TRBJ2-2, with D possibly matching TRBD2 (7 bases). V dropped 1 base and J dropped 3 bases, with 15 bases sitting between them. The length of the CDR3 is 17 residues. In germline, CDR1 is SGHTA, CDR2 FQGTGA. CDR3 sequence (DNA): TGTGCCAGCAGCTTAAACGGGGGGCCCTTGTACACCGGGGAGCTGTTTTTT. Its translation: CASSLNGGPLYTGELFF.

The chain joins TRBV4-1 to TRBJ1-1, with TRBD1 matching over 7 bases. CDR3 length: 15 amino acids. Trimming cost V 4 bases and J 3 bases; bases outside gene matches: 8. CDR1 is MGHRA, CDR2 YSYEKL, per germline. The CDR3 region has the DNA TGCGCCAGCAGCCCGCCCACAGGGGCCGACACTGAAGCTTTCTTT. This sequence encodes CASSPPTGADTEAFF.

The rearrangement joins TRBV4-2 to TRBJ1-5; possibly TRBD1 for D (6 bases). Germline CDR1 LGHNA, CDR2 YNFKEQ. The ends were cut back, 4 bases at V and 0 bases at J, with 22 bases in the middle. CDR3 length equals 19 residues. The DNA of the CDR3 is TGTGCCAGCAGCCGAACTGCACAGGGTGGAAGCGCTAGCAATCAGCCCCAGCATTTT. It specifies CASSRTAQGGSASNQPQHF.

This rearrangement joins TRBV25-1 to TRBJ2-1, with 10 bases fitting TRBD2. This CDR3 contains 16 residues. Germline trimming cut 5 bases from V and 8 bases from J; bases unmatched to any gene: 12. CDR1 MGHDK and CDR2 SYGVNS come from the germline V gene. The DNA of the CDR3 is TGTGCCAGCAGTCAGCATAGCGGGGGGCCCTGGGATGAGCAGTTCTTC. Protein: CASSQHSGGPWDEQFF.

The chain links TRBV11-3 to TRBJ2-2, with TRBD1 identical over 11 bases. The germline V gene has CDR1 SGHNT and CDR2 YENEEA. This CDR3 is built from 15 residues. The V segment lost 6 bases and the J segment 5 bases; nucleotides outside the gene matches: 5. The CDR3 sequence: CASRTGTGGTGELFF. The CDR3 coding sequence is TGTGCCAGCAGAACCGGGACAGGGGGGACCGGGGAGCTGTTTTTT.

The chain joins TRBV6-5 to TRBJ2-2, with 7 nucleotides matching TRBD2. V shed 5 bases and J 7 bases; nucleotides not matched to a gene: 4. Germline CDR1 is MNHEY and CDR2 is SVGAGI. The CDR3 has 13 amino acids. The CDR3 DNA reads as TGTGCCAGCAGTGCCGGGGAGGGCGGGGAGCTGTTTTTT. Amino acid sequence: CASSAGEGGELFF.

This sequence joins TRBV5-8 and TRBJ2-5, with 7 bases that match TRBD1. Germline V CDR1 and CDR2: SGHTS, YDEGEE. The CDR3 totals 16 residues. With 4 bases clipped from V and 4 bases from J, the junction kept 13 bases outside the gene matches. The CDR3 loop is CASSPGVRQGRETQYF. CDR3 sequence (DNA): TGTGCCAGCAGCCCAGGGGTTCGACAGGGCAGAGAGACCCAGTACTTC.

V is TRBV30 and J is TRBJ2-1; 10 nucleotides align to TRBD2. Germline assignment: CDR1 GTSNPN and CDR2 SVGIG (reference sequence). With 4 bases clipped from V and 4 bases from J, the junction kept 10 bases outside the gene matches. CDR3 length: 16 residues. For the CDR3, the DNA is TGTGCCTGGACCCTACCGGCTAGCGGGAGATACAATGAGCAGTTCTTC. Translated, it gives CAWTLPASGRYNEQFF.

This clone was observed a handful of times. The chain uses TRBV7-9 and TRBJ1-2; D might be TRBD1 (6 bases). The CDR3 runs to 14 residues. CDR1 and CDR2 (germline): SEHNR, FQNEAQ (reference sequence). V was shortened by 5 bases and J by 6 bases, with 16 bases between the two germline ends. The DNA of the CDR3 is TGTGCCAGCAGCCCAAAAAACAGGGCAAATGGCTACACCTTC. Residues: CASSPKNRANGYTF.

The V call is TRBV7-8, the J call TRBJ1-1; TRBD1 might be the D (6 bases). The germline CDR1 and CDR2 sequences are SGHVS and FQNEAQ. The CDR3 is 14 residues long. V lost 1 base to trimming and J lost 4 bases, with 10 bases between them. CDR3 nucleotide sequence: TGTGCCAGCAGCTTAGTTGCCAGGGGCACTGAAGCTTTCTTT. Translating it yields CASSLVARGTEAFF.

Note on this clone: At one end the junction does not follow the germline gene, possibly because of a read error. V usage is TRBV15 and J usage is TRBJ2-6, with D maybe TRBD1 (5 bases). CDR3 length: 16 amino acids. Germline CDR1 is LNHNV and CDR2 is YYDKDF (reference sequence). The CDR3 sequence: CATSRGVDSGANGLTF. The DNA of the CDR3 is TGTGCCACCAGCAGAGGCGTAGACTCTGGGGCCAACGGCCTGACTTTC.

The chain is built from TRBV7-2 and TRBJ1-1; D is undetermined. Per germline, CDR1 SGHTA and CDR2 FQGNSA. The CDR3 totals 16 residues. V was clipped by 1 base and J by 1 base, with 13 bases between them. CDR3 in amino acids: CASSLVFAGRNTEAFF. The CDR3 coding sequence is TGTGCCAGCAGCTTAGTGTTTGCGGGCCGGAACACTGAAGCTTTCTTT.

The chain links TRBV27 to TRBJ2-7; 10 nucleotides agree with TRBD1. CDR1 MNHEY and CDR2 SMNVEV come from the germline V gene (reference sequence). The CDR3 extends over 17 amino acids. Germline trimming cut 4 bases from V and 3 bases from J; bases unmatched to any gene: 12. The DNA for the CDR3 is TGTGCCAGCAGTTCCCCGGGACAGGGGATCCCCTACTACGAGCAGTACTTC. It codes for CASSSPGQGIPYYEQYF.

The chain links TRBV7-9 to TRBJ2-3; D might be TRBD1 (7 bases). Germline CDR1 SEHNR, CDR2 FQNEAQ (reference sequence). Trimming shortened V by 2 bases and J by 10 bases, and 13 bases separated the two germline ends. The CDR3 spans 13 residues. The CDR3, as DNA: TGTGCCAGCAGCTTAAATTCCAGGGGGGCGCAGTATTTT. It codes for CASSLNSRGAQYF.

This clone was observed a handful of times. The chain recombines TRBV7-2 with TRBJ2-7; D is unclear. The V end was cut by 4 bases, the J end by 4 bases, with 5 bases between. The CDR3 runs 11 residues. In germline, CDR1 is SGHTA, CDR2 FQGNSA. CDR3 sequence: CASSYKYEQYF. CDR3 sequence (DNA): TGTGCCAGCAGCTACAAATACGAGCAGTACTTC.

This clone was seen a few times. V gene TRBV4-3 combines with J gene TRBJ1-4, with TRBD1 matching over 8 bases. Trimming took 3 bases from V and 4 from J; bases not matched to a gene: 4. Germline V lookup: CDR1 LGHNA, CDR2 YSLEER. The CDR3 spans 15 residues. As DNA, the CDR3 is TGCGCCAGCAGCCACGGACAGGGTTATAATGAAAAACTGTTTTTT. This translates into CASSHGQGYNEKLFF.

The sample holds one count of this clone. At one of its ends the junction is not consistent with the germline gene, which may arise from a read error. The chain combines TRBV27 with TRBJ2-1; D gene uncertain. The CDR3 runs to 15 residues. CDR1 MNHEY and CDR2 SMNVEV come from the germline V gene (reference sequence). CDR3 protein: CASGLGRPSFNEQFF. The CDR3 DNA is TGTGCCAGCGGTTTGGGCCGGCCCTCTTTTAATGAGCAGTTCTTC.